A single sample gave rise to the 9 T cell receptor beta chains below, sequenced in a study of response to subunit inactivated influenza vaccine. From the RT-PCR reads, TCRdb called clonotypes with MiXCR, one entry per CDR3 protein. There are over 800,000 distinct CDR3 sequences in the sample; 21% occur only once, and about a tenth lies in the top ten. Sequenced here: PBMCs from blood, sampled 5 to 6 days after vaccination. These receptors came from a middle-aged man who received an inactivated influenza vaccine.

The chain carries TRBV9 and TRBJ2-7; weak D call: TRBD2 (6 bases). Trimming left V 3 bases short and J 0 bases short, with 13 bases between. The CDR3 is made up of 15 amino acids. The germline V gene has CDR1 SGDLS and CDR2 YYNGEE. CDR3 sequence: CASSEAGTGSYEQYF. In DNA form, the CDR3 reads TGTGCCAGCAGCGAAGCGGGCACGGGCTCCTACGAGCAGTACTTC.

This chain uses TRBV20-1 with TRBJ2-7; 10 bases align to TRBD1. From germline, CDR1 is DFQATT and CDR2 SNEGSKA (reference sequence). V lost 6 bases and J lost 5; bases outside the gene matches: 7. The CDR3 has 13 amino acids. DNA for the CDR3: TGCAGTGCGCAAGGGGGGACAGGGGACGAGCAGTACTTC. Its translation is CSAQGGTGDEQYF.

This clonotype was counted between two and nine times. V is TRBV20-1 and J is TRBJ2-7; D possibly corresponds to TRBD2 (5 bases). The CDR3 is made up of 16 amino acids. The germline gives CDR1 DFQATT, CDR2 SNEGSKA (reference sequence). Trimming took 1 base from V and 4 from J, leaving 20 bases between them. The CDR3 reads CSARGSHVGEGYEQYF. The DNA of the CDR3 is TGCAGTGCTAGAGGTTCCCACGTTGGCGAGGGATACGAGCAGTACTTC.

This clonotype has only a few counts. The chain has TRBV15 and TRBJ2-2; 7 nucleotides match TRBD2. The CDR3 loop spans 17 amino acids. CDR1 is LNHNV and CDR2 is YYDKDF in the germline V gene (reference sequence). The J segment lost 5 bases and the V segment lost 1 base, leaving 10 bases of the junction unmatched. CDR3 protein: CATSRGTGGGRTGELFF. CDR3 nucleotide sequence: TGTGCCACCAGCAGAGGGACGGGCGGGGGAAGGACCGGGGAGCTGTTTTTT.

The rearrangement joins TRBV6-5 to TRBJ1-6; D remains unclear. The CDR3 covers 14 residues. Between the trimmed V and J ends, which lost 2 bases and 7 bases, there was a span of 9 bases. CDR1 MNHEY and CDR2 SVGAGI come from the germline V gene. For the CDR3, the DNA is TGTGCCAGCAGTTACGGCTCAGGAAATTCACCCCTCCACTTT. Residues: CASSYGSGNSPLHF.

The rearrangement uses TRBV7-9 and TRBJ2-1; weak D call: TRBD1 (5 bases). CDR1 is SEHNR and CDR2 is FQNEAQ in the germline V gene (reference sequence). Trimming cost V 4 bases and J 0 bases, with 16 bases left between them. This CDR3 region has 17 residues. This CDR3 reads CASSSATARSSYNEQFF. The DNA of the CDR3 is TGTGCCAGCAGCTCCGCGACAGCGAGGAGCTCCTACAATGAGCAGTTCTTC.

This clonotype was seen only a few times. The V and J genes are TRBV2 and TRBJ2-2; tentative D call: TRBD2 (6 bases). The CDR3 totals 14 residues. Trimming pared 1 base from V and 6 bases from J, leaving 9 bases between. Germline V lookup: CDR1 SNHLY, CDR2 FYNNEI. The CDR3, as DNA: TGTGCCAGCAGTGAAGGCGGGGTCTCCGGGGAGCTGTTTTTT. This translates into CASSEGGVSGELFF. Based on the CDR3 plus reference TRBV2 and TRBJ2-2, the full variable domain is EPEVTQTPSHQVTQMGQEVILRCVPISNHLYFYWYRQILGQKVEFLVSFYNNEISEKSEIFDDQFSVERPDGSNFTLKIRSTKLEDSAMYFCASSEGGVSGELFFGEGSRLTVL.

A few counts support this clonotype. This rearrangement joins TRBV5-4 to TRBJ1-5; 7 bases are a match to TRBD1. After removal of 3 bases from V and 2 bases from J, the junction contained 17 bases not matched to a gene. The length of the CDR3 is 19 residues. Germline V CDR1 and CDR2: SGHNT, YYREEE (reference sequence). The chain's CDR3 is CASSSFTVADRAGNQPQHF. The CDR3 DNA is TGTGCCAGCAGCTCATTCACGGTTGCAGACAGGGCTGGCAATCAGCCCCAGCATTTT.

A few counts support this clonotype. The genes are TRBV12-3 or TRBV12-4 and TRBJ2-7; 12 bases fit TRBD2. J lost 6 bases, V lost 6 bases, and 6 bases had no gene match. This CDR3 comprises 14 residues. CDR3 protein: CASSPSGRAAEQYF. CDR3 coding DNA: TGTGCCAGCAGCCCTAGCGGGAGGGCCGCCGAGCAGTACTTC.